This T cell receptor beta chain was retrieved from a study of shared clonotypes between healthy human individuals. Clones were read by immunoSEQ multiplex PCR, and TCRdb kept only the in-frame ones, dropping some. Here the sample spans approximately 2,200,000 clones, 90% to 95% being singletons. The naive CD8 fraction comprised CD45RO-negative cells positively selected for CCR7 and excluded terminally differentiated effector memory CD45RA+ cells. The CDR3 sequence is 14 residues long. V was trimmed by 3 bases and J by 2 bases, leaving 9 bases between them. In germline, CDR1 is LNHDA, CDR2 SQIVND (reference sequence).

The material sequenced was naive CD8+ T cells from PBMCs. The TCR sequence derives from a man aged 18 to 29 in good health. Some clones in this sample may be carry-over from other donors' samples. The J gene is TRBJ2-3, the V gene TRBV19; D might be TRBD2 (6 bases). Here the CDR3 reads CASSILAFTDTQYF. CDR3 nucleotide sequence: TGTGCCAGTAGTATTCTAGCGTTCACAGATACGCAGTATTTT.